In its sample, the clone carrying this T cell receptor beta chain was seen once. The data were taken from a study of cytomegalovirus exposure and HLA in healthy donors. Per the germline V gene, CDR1 is SGDLS and CDR2 is YYNGEE. The CDR3 runs 14 residues. The V segment lost 4 bases and the J segment 5 bases; nucleotides outside the gene matches: 7. PCR was performed using 60 Vbeta and 13 Jbeta primers. This table comes from immunoSEQ multiplex PCR, and its TCRdb copy is limited to in-frame clones, with some not included. The table has 130,000 or so clones, about 87% seen once; the top ten hold 4% to 6.5%.

The V gene is TRBV9, the J gene TRBJ1-2; 8 bases fit TRBD1. Specimen: PBMCs. The TCR was taken from a young woman in good health and CMV-seronegative. In DNA, the CDR3 is TGTGCCAGCAGCCCAGAGGACAGGGCTTATGGCTACACCTTC. Encoded protein: CASSPEDRAYGYTF.